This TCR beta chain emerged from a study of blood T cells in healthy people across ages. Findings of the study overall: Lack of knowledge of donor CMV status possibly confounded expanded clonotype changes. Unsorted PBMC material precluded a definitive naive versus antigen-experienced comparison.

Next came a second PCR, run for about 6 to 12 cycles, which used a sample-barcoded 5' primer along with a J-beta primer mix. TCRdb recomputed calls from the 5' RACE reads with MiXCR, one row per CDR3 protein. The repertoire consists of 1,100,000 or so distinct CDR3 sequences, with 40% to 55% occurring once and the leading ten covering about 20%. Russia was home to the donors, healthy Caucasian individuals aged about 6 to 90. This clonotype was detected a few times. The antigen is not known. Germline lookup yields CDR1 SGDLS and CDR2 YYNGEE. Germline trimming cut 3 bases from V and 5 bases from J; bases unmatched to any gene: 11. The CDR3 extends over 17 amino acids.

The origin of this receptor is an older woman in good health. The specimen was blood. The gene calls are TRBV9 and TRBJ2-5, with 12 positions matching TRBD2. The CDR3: CASSGQGGLAGRETQYF. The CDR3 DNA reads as TGTGCCAGCAGCGGACAGGGCGGACTAGCGGGACGGGAGACCCAGTACTTC. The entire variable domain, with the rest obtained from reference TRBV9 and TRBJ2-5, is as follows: DSGVTQTPKHLITATGQRVTLRCSPRSGDLSVYWYQQSLDQGLQFLIQYYNGEERAKGNILERFSAQQFPDLHSELNLSSLELGDSALYFCASSGQGGLAGRETQYFGPGTRLLVL.